This TCR beta chain was sequenced during a study of cytomegalovirus exposure and HLA in healthy donors. Study findings and constraints: An analysis that was carried out later associated fewer than 20,000 TCR beta sequences with HLA alleles at 0.05 false discovery rate. A later analysis linked a missense DCLRE1C variant to TCR beta V- and J-gene trimming. Donors were assumed by presence/absence analyses to have roughly uniform sequencing depth.

Amplification used 60 Vbeta primers and 13 Jbeta primers. Some clones are missing from TCRdb's copy, which holds only in-frame ones; the method was immunoSEQ multiplex PCR. The repertoire holds some 96,000 clones, with around 73% as singletons. As to this clone: Its antigen is unknown.

This TCR derives from a woman aged 55-69 years in good health and CMV-seronegative. Sequencing input: PBMCs.

The CDR3 loop is CAISDLNSPLHF. Written as DNA, the CDR3 is TGTGCCATCAGTGACCTTAATTCACCCCTCCACTTT. V is TRBV10-3 and J is TRBJ1-6; D is unclear. V was pared by 3 bases and J by 6 bases, with 3 bases between. Germline CDR1 and CDR2: ENHRY and SYGVKD. The CDR3 consists of 12 residues.